Each of the 11 T cell receptor beta chains below was sequenced from the same sample in a study of T-cell memory formation after mild COVID-19. Using its own MiXCR run on the 5' RACE reads, TCRdb lists one record per CDR3 protein. Of roughly 350,000 distinct CDR3 sequences listed, roughly 13% are singletons. The sample taken for sequencing was PBMCs or a T cell subset sorted from them (not recorded which). The receptors stem from a man between 18 and 29 years old who had mild COVID-19 (a few samples of this study predate the infection). Cell type and time point are not known.

A few counts support this clonotype. The CDR3: CASSPRDILSSYNEQFF. The CDR3, as DNA: TGTGCCAGCAGCCCCCGAGACATACTGAGCTCCTACAATGAGCAGTTCTTC. This sequence joins TRBV9 and TRBJ2-1; D is undetermined. The V end lost 4 bases, the J end lost 0 bases, and 17 bases lay between the germline ends. CDR3 length: 17 amino acids. Looked up from germline, CDR1 is SGDLS and CDR2 is YYNGEE.

This clonotype was found a few times. V is TRBV20-1 and J is TRBJ2-3, with TRBD2 as a possible D gene (5 bases). The CDR3 length is 15 residues. The germline CDR1 and CDR2 sequences are DFQATT and SNEGSKA (reference sequence). Deletions cut 1 base from V and 7 bases from J, with 18 bases between. CDR3 sequence (DNA): TGCAGTGCTAGAGCAGTAATCGGGGAAGGGAATACGCAGTATTTT. Protein sequence: CSARAVIGEGNTQYF.

The J gene is TRBJ1-4, the V gene TRBV7-9; the D is unclear. This CDR3 spans 14 amino acids. Germline CDR1 SEHNR, CDR2 FQNEAQ (reference sequence). Trimming removed 4 bases at V and 8 bases at J, with 14 bases between. The DNA of the CDR3 is TGTGCCAGCAGCTCCATCGGACTCGGGGAAAAACTGTTTTTT. It specifies CASSSIGLGEKLFF.

This clonotype was found a few times. The chain links TRBV7-2 to TRBJ1-2; TRBD1 matches at 7 bases. The length of the CDR3 is 15 residues. Germline CDR1 SGHTA, CDR2 FQGNSA. Trimming cost V 4 bases and J 5 bases; bases outside gene matches: 10. DNA of the CDR3: TGTGCCAGCAGCTCTCTGGACAGGATTTGGTATGGCTACACCTTC. Residues: CASSSLDRIWYGYTF.

The V gene is TRBV6-1, the J gene TRBJ2-7, with D maybe TRBD1 (6 bases). CDR3 length: 13 amino acids. V gave up 4 bases and J gave up 4 bases, with 11 bases separating them. Germline V CDR1 and CDR2: MNHNS, SASEGT. The CDR3, as DNA: TGTGCCAGCAGTGTCTACAGGGCTTACGAGCAGTACTTC. Protein sequence: CASSVYRAYEQYF.

This clonotype was recorded a few times. The chain links TRBV7-9 to TRBJ1-2; tentative D call: TRBD1 (6 bases). Trimming took 5 bases from V and 8 from J, leaving 15 bases between them. The CDR3 consists of 13 residues. CDR1 SEHNR and CDR2 FQNEAQ come from the germline V gene (reference sequence). CDR3 coding DNA: TGTGCCAGCAGCCTCCCGGGGGCGAGAGGCTACACCTTC. It is translated as CASSLPGARGYTF.

This clonotype was seen at least ten times. This sequence joins TRBV4-3 and TRBJ1-6, with D unresolved. There are 14 residues in the CDR3. Germline assignment: CDR1 LGHNA and CDR2 YSLEER. V was clipped by 2 bases and J by 11 bases, with 13 bases between them. The DNA of the CDR3 is TGCGCCAGCAGCCAACTAGGGAGGGTTGCACCCCTCCACTTT. Its protein is CASSQLGRVAPLHF.

This clonotype turned up a few times. The chain is built from TRBV6-5 and TRBJ1-2, with D possibly matching TRBD1 (6 bases). Germline V gene sequence: CDR1 MNHEY, CDR2 SVGAGI. V lost 5 bases, J lost 2 bases, and 9 bases lay in between. The CDR3 extends over 13 amino acids. CDR3: CASSHRVNYGYTF. CDR3 bases: TGTGCCAGCAGTCACAGGGTAAACTATGGCTACACCTTC.

This clonotype was recorded many times. This chain connects TRBV28 to TRBJ2-1, with 9 bases identical to TRBD1. The trim removed 5 bases at V and 6 bases at J, leaving 8 bases unmatched. The CDR3 is 15 residues long. From germline, CDR1 is MDHEN and CDR2 SYDVKM. The CDR3 sequence: CASSLPGQGSNEQFF. CDR3 DNA sequence: TGTGCCAGCAGTCTCCCGGGACAGGGATCCAATGAGCAGTTCTTC.

The chain combines TRBV25-1 with TRBJ2-7; the D gene could be TRBD1 or TRBD2 (5 bases each). V shed 5 bases and J shed 8 bases, with 19 bases lying between them. There are 14 residues in the CDR3. Germline V CDR1 and CDR2: MGHDK, SYGVNS. The DNA for the CDR3 is TGTGCCAGCAGTTCCGGGACGGGGATTTTGAAGCAGTACTTC. Amino acids: CASSSGTGILKQYF.

This clonotype was detected a few times. The chain recombines TRBV5-4 with TRBJ2-1; 10 bases map to TRBD2. In germline, CDR1 is SGHNT, CDR2 YYREEE (reference sequence). The CDR3 runs to 18 residues. The J segment lost 8 bases and the V segment lost 0 bases, leaving 14 bases of the junction unmatched. The CDR3 sequence is CASSLAGVLAGDSDEQFF. The CDR3 nucleotides are TGTGCCAGCAGCTTGGCCGGGGTCCTAGCGGGGGACTCCGATGAGCAGTTCTTC.